This TCR beta chain was obtained from a study of blood T cell repertoires in COVID-19. Turning to the study itself: Acute and convalescent COVID-19 specimens originated in the United States, Italy and Spain. T cells, B-cell-depleted T cells, or PBMCs provided the cDNA or gDNA that served as material.

There are 19 residues in the CDR3. Trimming cost V 2 bases and J 0 bases; bases outside gene matches: 13. The germline V gene has CDR1 MNHEY and CDR2 SMNVEV (reference sequence). This clone was observed at least ten times. Original data processing: Estimated nucleated cell counts came from reference gene primer amplification. Profiling relied on immunoSEQ multiplex PCR, and the TCRdb table lists in-frame clones only, not all of them. From that table come the V and J calls and clone size; the DNA was used to work out D and trimming. This repertoire shows a few hundred thousand clones, 80% found once; its top ten account for 7.2%.

Sequenced: peripheral blood. The sequence was collected from a woman in her seventies with acute or convalescent COVID-19. The V call is TRBV27, the J call TRBJ2-3; TRBD1 matches 8 bases. CDR3 protein: CASSLQFLGQGASTDTQYF. As DNA, the CDR3 is TGTGCCAGCAGTTTACAGTTCCTTGGGCAGGGGGCTAGCACAGATACGCAGTATTTT.